One and the same sample provided the 14 T cell receptor beta chains below, sequenced in a study of vaccination and CD4 T cells after COVID-19. Treatment meaning: approximately 10-day PBMC culture with coronavirus spike peptide pools or control peptides (ViraFEST assay). These TCRs' antigens remain unknown. With the Oncomine TCR Beta short-read assay, DNA from cultured CD4+ T cells was sequenced. TCRdb re-analysed the PCR reads in MiXCR, keeping a single row per CDR3 protein. The sample yields 9,000 to 13,000 distinct CDR3 sequences, under 65% seen once. The material sequenced was CD4+ T cells from blood, cultured in vitro. All receptors come from a human donor who had recovered from COVID-19.

CDR3 in amino acids: CSARSPGTSGGTSSYNEQFF. CDR3 DNA: TGCAGTGCTAGATCCCCCGGGACTAGCGGGGGGACGAGCTCCTACAATGAGCAGTTCTTC. The rearrangement joins TRBV20-1 to TRBJ2-1, with 15 bases that match TRBD2. V shed 2 bases, J shed 0 bases, and the junction held 11 bases outside the gene matches. Germline assignment: CDR1 DFQATT and CDR2 SNEGSKA (reference sequence). This CDR3 has 20 residues.

DNA for the CDR3: TGTGCCAGCAGCTTAGGCGGCGTTTCAGATACGCAGTATTTT. It yields the protein CASSLGGVSDTQYF. The rearrangement links TRBV7-9 to TRBJ2-3, with unresolved D. The CDR3 length is 14 residues. Trimming pared 1 base from V and 4 bases from J, leaving 9 bases between. The germline CDR1 and CDR2 sequences are SEHNR and FQNEAQ (reference sequence).

There are a few counts of this clonotype. This chain links TRBV6-1 with TRBJ1-5; TRBD1 aligns across 7 bases. Germline CDR1 MNHNS, CDR2 SASEGT. This CDR3 region has 14 residues. V dropped 3 bases and J dropped 5; count of bases not matched to a gene: 4. This chain's CDR3 is CASSEGTAYQPQHF. As DNA, the CDR3 is TGTGCCAGCAGTGAGGGGACAGCATATCAGCCCCAGCATTTT.

The rearrangement joins TRBV7-9 to TRBJ1-1; D is unclear. V lost 3 bases and J lost 12, with 14 bases in between. The V gene's germline CDR1 is SEHNR and CDR2 FQNEAQ (reference sequence). The CDR3 contains 12 residues. CDR3 sequence (DNA): TGTGCCAGCAGCTTTAACAGTCCAACATCTTTCTTT. It codes for CASSFNSPTSFF.

This CDR3 reads CASITPGGQTQYF. DNA for the CDR3: TGTGCCAGCATCACCCCCGGGGGTCAGACCCAGTACTTC. This chain joins TRBV6-1 and TRBJ2-5; TRBD2 is a possible D gene (6 bases). The ends were cut back, 7 bases at V and 6 bases at J, with 15 bases in the middle. CDR3 size: 13 residues. CDR1 and CDR2 (germline): MNHNS, SASEGT.

The DNA for the CDR3 is TGTGCCATCAGTGGATCCGGGACAGGGTCGGGGTACACCTTC. It specifies CAISGSGTGSGYTF. The chain uses TRBV10-3 and TRBJ1-2; 9 nucleotides align to TRBD1. The CDR3 loop spans 14 amino acids. The germline CDR1 and CDR2 sequences are ENHRY and SYGVKD. V shed 4 bases, J shed 11 bases, and the junction held 11 bases outside the gene matches.

The gene calls are TRBV15 and TRBJ2-3; D is unclear. The germline V gene encodes CDR1 LNHNV and CDR2 YYDKDF (reference sequence). V was shortened by 3 bases and J by 2 bases, with 15 bases between the two germline ends. This CDR3 contains 16 residues. The CDR3: CATSSASRSDTDTQYF. The CDR3 DNA reads as TGTGCCACCAGCAGCGCCAGTAGATCTGACACAGATACGCAGTATTTT.

The V and J genes are TRBV19 and TRBJ1-4; tentatively, D is TRBD1 (5 bases). This CDR3 has 14 residues. V was shortened by 6 bases and J by 7 bases, with 15 bases between the two germline ends. Germline-derived CDR1 and CDR2 are LNHDA and SQIVND (reference sequence). CDR3 nucleotides: TGTGCCAGTAGCAAAGGGGATCTGGGTGAAAAACTGTTTTTT. This encodes CASSKGDLGEKLFF.

The chain employs TRBV21-1 and TRBJ2-3. TRBV21-1 is designated a pseudogene. CDR3 length equals 11 residues. CDR3 nucleotides: TGTGCCAGCGGCGACTTAGATACGCAGTATTTT. It yields the protein CASGDLDTQYF.

This clonotype was observed a handful of times. The chain carries TRBV6-2 or TRBV6-3 and TRBJ1-2; 7 nucleotides line up with TRBD1. From germline, CDR1 is MNHEY and CDR2 SVGEGT. The ends lost 6 bases at V and 2 bases at J; junction bases unmatched: 15. This CDR3 region has 17 residues. The CDR3 nucleotides are TGTGCCAGCAGCTCCGCACCGACAGGGAGGACCAACTATGGCTACACCTTC. Translation: CASSSAPTGRTNYGYTF.

On this clonotype: A junction end diverges from the germline sequence, so it may reflect a read error. The rearrangement uses TRBV11-1 and TRBJ1-1; possible D gene TRBD1, 6 bases. The CDR3 sequence is 13 residues long. Germline CDR1 and CDR2: SGHAT and FQDESV (reference sequence). In DNA, the CDR3 is TGCGCCAGCAGGGGAGGGTTCAACACTGAAGCTTTCTTT. Protein: CASRGGFNTEAFF. The whole variable domain, filled in from reference TRBV11-1 and TRBJ1-1, reads EAEVAQSPRYKITEKSQAVAFWCDPISGHATLYWYRQILGQGPELLVQFQDESVVDDSQLPKDRFSAERLKGVDSTLKIQPAELGDSAMYLCASRGGFNTEAFFGQGTRLTVV.

A single count supports this clonotype. The V and J genes are TRBV6-1 and TRBJ2-3; no definite D call. Germline CDR1 is MNHNS and CDR2 is SASEGT. The V end lost 7 bases, the J end lost 0 bases, and 8 bases lay between the germline ends. The CDR3 sequence is 13 residues long. As DNA, the CDR3 is TGTGCCAGCAAACAGCATAGCACAGATACGCAGTATTTT. Translation gives CASKQHSTDTQYF.

The V call is TRBV27, the J call TRBJ2-5; 7 bases are a match to TRBD1. The CDR3 length is 14 residues. CDR1 and CDR2 from the germline V gene are MNHEY and SMNVEV (reference sequence). V shed 6 bases and J 5 bases; nucleotides not matched to a gene: 9. CDR3 nucleotide sequence: TGTGCCAGCAGCCTGACAGGGTCCGGGGAGACCCAGTACTTC. This gives the protein CASSLTGSGETQYF.

V and J are TRBV19 and TRBJ1-5; weak D call: TRBD1 (5 bases). CDR3 length: 16 amino acids. CDR1 and CDR2 (germline): LNHDA, SQIVND (reference sequence). V was trimmed by 4 bases and J by 0 bases, leaving 13 bases between them. The CDR3 reads CASSNQWGSSNQPQHF. The CDR3, as DNA: TGTGCCAGTAGTAACCAGTGGGGGAGTAGCAATCAGCCCCAGCATTTT. The full variable domain, rest sourced from reference TRBV19 and TRBJ1-5, is DGGITQSPKYLFRKEGQNVTLSCEQNLNHDAMYWYRQDPGQGLRLIYYSQIVNDFQKGDIAEGYSVSREKKESFPLTVTSAQKNPTAFYLCASSNQWGSSNQPQHFGDGTRLSIL.